One and the same sample provided the 8 T cell receptor beta chains below, sequenced in a study of blood T cell repertoires in COVID-19. TCRdb keeps only in-frame clones here, not all; method: immunoSEQ multiplex PCR. Of 200,000 to 300,000 clones in the sample, roughly 86% were seen once. Sequencing was done on a sample of PBMCs or T cells enriched from blood (not recorded which). These receptor sequences come from a woman in her thirties or forties with acute COVID-19.

The chain links TRBV4-1 to TRBJ2-1, with 7 nucleotides matching TRBD2. V trimming: 4 bases; J trimming: 4 bases; junction bases outside the gene matches: 7. CDR1 and CDR2 (germline): MGHRA, YSYEKL. The CDR3 length is 15 residues. Here the CDR3 reads CASSPSGRIYNEQFF. The CDR3, as DNA: TGCGCCAGCAGCCCTTCCGGGAGGATTTACAATGAGCAGTTCTTC.

The chain employs TRBV19 and TRBJ1-5; possibly TRBD1 for D (6 bases). This CDR3 region has 15 residues. Germline CDR1 and CDR2: LNHDA and SQIVND (reference sequence). V was cut by 3 bases and J by 7 bases, with 16 bases left in between. The CDR3, as DNA: TGTGCCAGTAGTATCATGGGGGGGGGCCGGCAGCCCCAGCATTTT. Amino acids: CASSIMGGGRQPQHF. Based on the CDR3 plus reference TRBV19 and TRBJ1-5, the full variable domain is DGGITQSPKYLFRKEGQNVTLSCEQNLNHDAMYWYRQDPGQGLRLIYYSQIVNDFQKGDIAEGYSVSREKKESFPLTVTSAQKNPTAFYLCASSIMGGGRQPQHFGDGTRLSIL.

The chain carries TRBV24-1 and TRBJ1-2, with D perhaps TRBD1 (6 bases). The CDR3 covers 14 residues. Trimming removed 4 bases from V and 4 bases from J, with 12 bases in between. The germline gives CDR1 KGHDR, CDR2 SFDVKD. The CDR3 nucleotides read TGTGCCACCAGTGAAAACGACAGGTTCTATGGCTACACCTTC. It translates to CATSENDRFYGYTF.

In its sample, this clone was seen once. The V call is TRBV11-2, the J call TRBJ2-1, with a weak D call TRBD2 (5 bases). Germline V CDR1 and CDR2: SGHAT, FQNNGV. CDR3 size: 14 residues. V lost 3 bases, J lost 9 bases, and 15 bases lay in between. In nucleotides, the CDR3 is TGTGCCAGCAGCTTGATAGACCCCAGCGGTGAGCAGTTCTTC. It translates to CASSLIDPSGEQFF.

The rearrangement uses TRBV11-2 and TRBJ2-2, with 7 nucleotides matching TRBD2. V lost 7 bases and J lost 4; bases outside the gene matches: 9. Germline-derived CDR1 and CDR2 are SGHAT and FQNNGV. This CDR3 comprises 15 residues. The CDR3 DNA is TGTGCCAGCAACCGGCGCGGGAGAACCACCGGGGAGCTGTTTTTT. Protein sequence: CASNRRGRTTGELFF.

V and J are TRBV10-3 and TRBJ2-2, with D hard to call. CDR3 length: 14 residues. The germline V gene encodes CDR1 ENHRY and CDR2 SYGVKD. V lost 10 bases to trimming and J lost 0 bases, with 12 bases between them. Here the CDR3 reads CATGERANTGELFF. The CDR3 DNA is TGTGCCACCGGTGAACGCGCGAACACCGGGGAGCTGTTTTTT.

The CDR3 coding sequence is TGTGCCAGCAGGCCCAGGGGGCAAGAGACCCAGTACTTC. Translated: CASRPRGQETQYF. This sequence joins TRBV6-5 and TRBJ2-5, with TRBD1 identical over 7 bases. CDR1 and CDR2 from the germline V gene are MNHEY and SVGAGI. There are 13 residues in the CDR3. The V gene end was trimmed by 6 bases and the J gene end by 2 bases; junction bases not matched to a gene: 3.

This sequence joins TRBV18 and TRBJ2-3; possibly TRBD2 for D (5 bases). Germline lookup yields CDR1 KGHSH and CDR2 LQKENI. V was cut by 8 bases and J by 1 base, with 13 bases left in between. The CDR3 consists of 14 residues. CDR3 sequence: CASHGGRRTDTQYF. The CDR3 DNA sequence: TGTGCCAGCCACGGAGGCAGGCGCACAGATACGCAGTATTTT.